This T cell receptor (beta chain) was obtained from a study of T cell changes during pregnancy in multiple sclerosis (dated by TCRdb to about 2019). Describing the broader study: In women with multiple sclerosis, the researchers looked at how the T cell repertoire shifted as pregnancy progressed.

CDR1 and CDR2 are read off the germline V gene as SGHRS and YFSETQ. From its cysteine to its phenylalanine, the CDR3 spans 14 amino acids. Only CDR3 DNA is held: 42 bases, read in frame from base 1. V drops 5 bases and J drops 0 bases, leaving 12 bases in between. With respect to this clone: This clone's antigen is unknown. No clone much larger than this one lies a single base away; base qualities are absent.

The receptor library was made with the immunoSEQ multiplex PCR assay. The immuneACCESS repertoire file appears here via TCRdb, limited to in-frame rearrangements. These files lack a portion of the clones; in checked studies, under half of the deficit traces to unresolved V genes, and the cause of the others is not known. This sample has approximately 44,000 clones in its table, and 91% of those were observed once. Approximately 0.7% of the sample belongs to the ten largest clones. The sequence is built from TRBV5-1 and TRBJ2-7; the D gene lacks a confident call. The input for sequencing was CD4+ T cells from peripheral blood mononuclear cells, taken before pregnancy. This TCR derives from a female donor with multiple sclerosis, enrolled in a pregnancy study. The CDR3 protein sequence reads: CASRPTLSSYEQYF. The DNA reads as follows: TGCGCCAGCAGACCCACTCTAAGCTCCTACGAGCAGTACTTC.